A selection of T cell receptor beta chains follows, all from one sample in a study of Ad26.COV2.S vaccination and SARS-CoV-2 variants. Only in-frame clones appear in the TCRdb table, and some are missing; sequencing was by immunoSEQ multiplex PCR. This sample has some 180,000 clones, with roughly 87% found just once. The sample here was peripheral blood, taken after recovery from COVID-19. These receptors were taken from a human donor who had recovered from COVID-19. Each CDR3 is given with its conserved first and last residue. A D gene is named only where the DNA matches it firmly. Rows may omit the clone size; those that give it use once, few, many or a size class.

TGCGCCAGCAGCCCAGGAGCGGGGGTGACGGAGACCCAGTACTTC,CASSPGAGVTETQYF,TRBJ2-5,once,TRBV5-1,TRBD2
TGTGCCAGCAGCTTGGTCGGCAAGGCTAGCACAGATACGCAGTATTTT,CASSLVGKASTDTQYF,TRBJ2-3,-,TRBV5-6,-
TGTGCTAGCAGCTTATGGCCTGCTAGACCCGGCGGGGAGACCCAGTACTTC,CASSLWPARPGGETQYF,TRBJ2-5,-,TRBV7-7,-
TGTGCCAGCAGTCGAGCGGTCGGGGCCCTCTCCTACGAGCAGTACTTC,CASSRAVGALSYEQYF,TRBJ2-7,-,TRBV14,-
TGTGCCAGCAGTCTGGACAACCCCTCCTACAATGAGCAGTTCTTC,CASSLDNPSYNEQFF,TRBJ2-1,-,TRBV6-5,-
TGTGCCAGCGGGTCAAGGACAGCCTCCTACAATGAGCAGTTCTTC,CASGSRTASYNEQFF,TRBJ2-1,-,TRBV7-9,-
TGTGCCTGGAGTATCGCCGTTAATCAGCCCCAGCATTTT,CAWSIAVNQPQHF,TRBJ1-5,few,TRBV30,-
TGTGCCAGCTCACGGGGTTCCGGGGAGCTGTTTTTT,CASSRGSGELFF,TRBJ2-2,-,TRBV18,-
TGTGCCAGCACCTTGGGGCGGGGGGTAGATACGCAGTATTTT,CASTLGRGVDTQYF,TRBJ2-3,-,TRBV5-4,TRBD2
TGTGCCAGCAGCCAAGATTCGAGGGCAGGGGTTAAGGGATACAATGAGCAGTTCTTC,CASSQDSRAGVKGYNEQFF,TRBJ2-1,-,TRBV3-1/TRBV3-2,-